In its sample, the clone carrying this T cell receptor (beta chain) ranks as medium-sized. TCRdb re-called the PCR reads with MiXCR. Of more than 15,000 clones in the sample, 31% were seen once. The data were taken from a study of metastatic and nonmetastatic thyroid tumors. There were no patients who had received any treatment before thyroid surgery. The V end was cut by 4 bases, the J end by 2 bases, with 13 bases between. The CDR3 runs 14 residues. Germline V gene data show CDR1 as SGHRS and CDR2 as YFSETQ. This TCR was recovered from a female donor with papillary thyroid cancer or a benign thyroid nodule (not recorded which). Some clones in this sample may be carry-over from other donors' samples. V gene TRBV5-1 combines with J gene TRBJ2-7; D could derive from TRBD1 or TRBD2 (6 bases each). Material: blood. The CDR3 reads CASSPRGDTYEQYF. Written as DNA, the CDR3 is TGCGCCAGCAGCCCTAGGGGGGACACCTACGAGCAGTACTTC. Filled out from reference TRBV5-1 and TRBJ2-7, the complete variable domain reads KAGVTQTPRYLIKTRGQQVTLSCSPISGHRSVSWYQQTPGQGLQFLFEYFSETQRNKGNFPGRFSGRQFSNSRSEMNVSTLELGDSALYLCASSPRGDTYEQYFGPGTRLTVT.